The next 15 T cell receptor beta chains were all read from a single sample in a study of early T cells in non-severe SARS-CoV-2 infection. TCRdb itself ran the 5' RACE reads through MiXCR, one entry per CDR3 protein. The repertoire consists of some 80,000 distinct CDR3 sequences, with approximately 12% occurring once and the leading ten covering roughly a sixth. The material was whole blood, obtained at baseline. The receptor set was obtained from an adult who was a healthcare worker with PCR-confirmed SARS-CoV-2 infection or an uninfected control (not recorded which). The donor label of this sample is uncertain.

This clonotype turned up a few times. The rearrangement links TRBV6-1 to TRBJ2-2, with D perhaps being TRBD1 or TRBD2 (5 bases each). This CDR3 has 16 residues. Germline V gene lookup returns CDR1 MNHNS and CDR2 SASEGT. With 4 bases removed from V and 4 bases from J, the gap between germline ends came to 16 bases. CDR3 nucleotides: TGTGCCAGCAGTGGAGGGGCCGGACACTTCACCGGGGAGCTGTTTTTT. Translating gives CASSGGAGHFTGELFF.

This clonotype appeared many times. The rearrangement uses TRBV9 and TRBJ2-7, with D tentatively TRBD2 (6 bases). The germline V and J ends were trimmed by 4 bases and 3 bases, with 20 bases remaining between them. The germline CDR1 and CDR2 sequences are SGDLS and YYNGEE. The length of the CDR3 is 16 residues. CDR3 sequence reads: CASSYGPEGSGYEQYF. Written as DNA, the CDR3 is TGTGCCAGCAGCTATGGCCCCGAGGGTAGCGGCTACGAGCAGTACTTC.

The chain carries TRBV27 and TRBJ1-2; 7 nucleotides agree with TRBD1. V lost 6 bases, J lost 3 bases, and 7 bases stayed unmatched. Germline CDR1 and CDR2: MNHEY and SMNVEV (reference sequence). The CDR3 has 14 amino acids. CDR3 loop: CASSPRTGYYGYTF. DNA for the CDR3: TGTGCCAGCAGCCCCCGGACAGGCTACTATGGCTACACCTTC.

V usage is TRBV12-3 or TRBV12-4 and J usage is TRBJ2-5; TRBD1 is a possible D gene (6 bases). The CDR3 extends over 15 amino acids. The V and J ends lost 5 bases and 2 bases respectively, with 15 bases between them. CDR3 nucleotide sequence: TGTGCCAGCAGTCCCCCGACAGGACATCAAGAGACCCAGTACTTC. Protein sequence: CASSPPTGHQETQYF.

The genes are TRBV18 and TRBJ1-2, with D tentatively TRBD1 (5 bases). The V and J ends lost 2 bases and 8 bases respectively, with 12 bases between them. Germline V gene sequence: CDR1 KGHSH, CDR2 LQKENI. This CDR3 is built from 13 residues. The CDR3 coding sequence is TGTGCCAGCTCACCAAGGGGTACGGAAGGCTACACCTTC. It specifies CASSPRGTEGYTF.

CDR3 loop: CSGKGNEKLFF. The CDR3 coding sequence is TGCAGTGGCAAGGGTAATGAAAAACTGTTTTTT. The gene calls are TRBV20-1 and TRBJ1-4; D is uncertain. The CDR3 contains 11 residues. CDR1 is DFQATT, CDR2 SNEGSKA, per germline (reference sequence). V was clipped by 7 bases and J by 4 bases, with 7 bases between them.

This clonotype was picked up a small number of times. The rearrangement uses TRBV6-6 and TRBJ2-1, with D maybe TRBD2 (6 bases). V lost 0 bases and J lost 4, with 7 bases in between. The length of the CDR3 is 14 residues. Looked up from germline, CDR1 is MNHNY and CDR2 is SVGAGI (reference sequence). CDR3 sequence reads: CASSYSGGYNEQFF. CDR3 DNA sequence: TGTGCCAGCAGTTACTCTGGGGGGTACAATGAGCAGTTCTTC.

This clonotype was observed many times. The J gene is TRBJ2-3, the V gene TRBV9, with 7 bases that match TRBD2. CDR1 and CDR2 from the germline V gene are SGDLS and YYNGEE. The CDR3 runs to 15 residues. The ends lost 1 base at V and 2 bases at J; junction bases unmatched: 4. In DNA, the CDR3 is TGTGCCAGCAGCGTAATTAGCGGGTCCACAGATACGCAGTATTTT. Protein product: CASSVISGSTDTQYF.

The sample holds a few counts of this clonotype. The chain links TRBV5-1 to TRBJ1-1; 7 nucleotides align to TRBD1. The CDR3 is 14 amino acids. The V segment lost 4 bases and the J segment 5 bases; nucleotides outside the gene matches: 8. Germline V gene sequence: CDR1 SGHRS, CDR2 YFSETQ. The CDR3 coding sequence is TGCGCCAGCAGCGCGACAGGGACTCTTACTGAAGCTTTCTTT. Protein product: CASSATGTLTEAFF.

This clonotype occurred a few times. The rearrangement uses TRBV2 and TRBJ2-7; TRBD1 aligns across 7 bases. The CDR3 consists of 14 residues. The junction had 6 bases not matched to a gene; V was cut back by 7 bases and J by 0 bases. The germline CDR1 and CDR2 sequences are SNHLY and FYNNEI. The DNA of the CDR3 is TGTGCCAGCACCGACAGGGTGAGCTCCTACGAGCAGTACTTC. Amino acids: CASTDRVSSYEQYF.

The chain is built from TRBV5-1 and TRBJ2-1; D assignment may be TRBD1 or TRBD2 (5 bases each). The CDR3 covers 16 residues. Trimming removed 5 bases at V and 2 bases at J, with 17 bases between. Germline CDR1 and CDR2: SGHRS and YFSETQ. The CDR3 here is CASSSSLRDPYNEQFF. DNA for the CDR3: TGCGCCAGCAGTTCGTCGCTTAGGGACCCCTACAATGAGCAGTTCTTC.

At least ten counts were recorded for this clonotype. CDR3: CASRRDSTTQYF. The CDR3 coding sequence is TGTGCCAGCAGGCGGGATTCGACGACGCAGTATTTT. The chain has TRBV12-3 or TRBV12-4 and TRBJ2-3; TRBD2 might be the D (6 bases). This CDR3 region has 12 residues. With 6 bases removed from V and 9 bases from J, the gap between germline ends came to 13 bases.

This rearrangement joins TRBV10-3 to TRBJ2-2; no clear D gene. The CDR3 spans 15 residues. V was cut by 3 bases and J by 4 bases, with 12 bases left in between. Looked up from germline, CDR1 is ENHRY and CDR2 is SYGVKD. CDR3: CAISDSTASTGELFF. In nucleotides, the CDR3 is TGTGCCATCAGTGATTCAACGGCATCCACCGGGGAGCTGTTTTTT.

Ten or more counts support this clonotype. The V gene is TRBV7-9, the J gene TRBJ2-7; 8 bases are shared with TRBD1. This CDR3 comprises 15 residues. After removal of 8 bases from V and 1 base from J, the junction contained 10 bases not matched to a gene. The germline CDR1 and CDR2 sequences are SEHNR and FQNEAQ (reference sequence). The DNA for the CDR3 is TGTGCCAGCTCCATTTGGGACAGGCAATCCTACGAGCAGTACTTC. Amino acids: CASSIWDRQSYEQYF.

This clonotype was recorded a few times. This sequence joins TRBV7-2 and TRBJ2-5; D remains ambiguous. The CDR3 is made up of 12 amino acids. The germline V gene has CDR1 SGHTA and CDR2 FQGNSA. Trimming pared 7 bases from V and 6 bases from J, leaving 12 bases between. In DNA form, the CDR3 reads TGTGCCAGCACCCAGGTGGGAAAGACCCAGTACTTC. This encodes CASTQVGKTQYF. Drawing the rest from reference TRBV7-2 and TRBJ2-5, the complete variable domain is GAGVSQSPSNKVTEKGKDVELRCDPISGHTALYWYRQSLGQGLEFLIYFQGNSAPDKSGLPSDRFSAERTGGSVSTLTIQRTQQEDSAVYLCASTQVGKTQYFGPGTRLLVL.